This is a list of T cell receptor beta chains from one sample in a study of spatial heterogeneity in lung cancer. TCRdb re-analysed the 5' RACE reads in MiXCR, keeping a single row per CDR3 protein. The sample lists 39,000 or so distinct CDR3 sequences; roughly a tenth were seen once. The material sequenced was PBMCs, taken at follow-up. The receptors here all came from a female donor with early-stage non-small cell lung cancer. Each CDR3 is given with its conserved first and last residue. D genes are given only for firm matches.

CSVGGQGAADTQYF	14	TRBD1	TRBV29-1	TRBJ2-3
CASSERTGQETQYF	14	TRBD1	TRBV2	TRBJ2-5
CASTEVGTANFYGYTF	16	TRBD1	TRBV30	TRBJ1-2
CASSIRGANVLTF	13	-	TRBV7-3	TRBJ2-6
CASSTELDLPSTDTQYF	17	-	TRBV2	TRBJ2-3
CSASAPGQVEQYF	13	TRBD1	TRBV20-1	TRBJ2-7
CATSYGSNTGELFF	14	-	TRBV24-1	TRBJ2-2
CATSETGRNYGYTF	14	-	TRBV24-1	TRBJ1-2
CASSFPDRNEQYF	13	-	TRBV28	TRBJ2-7
CASSRDRAGTGELFF	15	TRBD1	TRBV7-9	TRBJ2-2
CASSLIEGGYEQYF	14	-	TRBV5-1	TRBJ2-7
CASSFAWTRRSYEQYF	16	TRBD2	TRBV28	TRBJ2-7
CASSPEPWYEQYF	13	-	TRBV2	TRBJ2-7
CATQGTSGGAQETQYF	16	TRBD2	TRBV24-1	TRBJ2-5
CAISDSTRGAQYF	13	TRBD2	TRBV10-3	TRBJ2-5
CSASKNTEAFF	11	-	TRBV29-1	TRBJ1-1
CASSQDNGGRGYTF	14	-	TRBV4-1	TRBJ1-2
CASSLASGSSYEQYF	15	-	TRBV7-8	TRBJ2-7
CASSGYRGQAYGYTF	15	TRBD1	TRBV7-9	TRBJ1-2
CASSPTGGAADTQYF	15	TRBD2	TRBV7-3	TRBJ2-3
CASSEGWYEQYF	12	-	TRBV7-3	TRBJ2-7
CASSLDRENTGELFF	15	TRBD1	TRBV7-9	TRBJ2-2
CASSHKGQGNSPLHF	15	TRBD1	TRBV4-1	TRBJ1-6
CSASWGGAYEQYF	13	TRBD2	TRBV20-1	TRBJ2-7
CASSYNRGGETQYF	14	-	TRBV7-2	TRBJ2-5
CASSSPGQGVADTQYF	16	TRBD1	TRBV7-2	TRBJ2-3
CASRLWGSQETQYF	14	-	TRBV5-1	TRBJ2-5
CASSLRATEAFF	12	-	TRBV5-4	TRBJ1-1
CASSLGPGDTQYF	13	-	TRBV5-1	TRBJ2-3
CSARTSGGTDTQYF	14	TRBD2	TRBV20-1	TRBJ2-3
CASWDRLTGTGAYEQYF	17	TRBD1	TRBV27	TRBJ2-7
CASSLMGGAQRTQYF	15	-	TRBV12-3/TRBV12-4	TRBJ2-5
CASGRTVQETQYF	13	-	TRBV11-1	TRBJ2-5
CASRGTGRTYEQYF	14	TRBD1	TRBV2	TRBJ2-7
CASRRAVWDSQETQYF	16	-	TRBV7-2	TRBJ2-5
CASSFRGLSNQPQHF	15	-	TRBV27	TRBJ1-5
CASSYAETGDQRGEQFF	17	-	TRBV6-2/TRBV6-3	TRBJ2-1
CASSYRTSRDNEQFF	15	TRBD2	TRBV7-9	TRBJ2-1
CASSVEITYNERFF	14	-	TRBV9	TRBJ2-1
CASSQDGGRETQYF	14	-	TRBV4-1	TRBJ2-5
CSARDPGLQTQYF	13	-	TRBV20-1	TRBJ2-5
CASSPGTGLRQPQHF	15	TRBD1	TRBV7-9	TRBJ1-5
CASSPHRTGGHEQYF	15	-	TRBV7-9	TRBJ2-7
CASSFGRFTDTQYF	14	-	TRBV11-2	TRBJ2-3